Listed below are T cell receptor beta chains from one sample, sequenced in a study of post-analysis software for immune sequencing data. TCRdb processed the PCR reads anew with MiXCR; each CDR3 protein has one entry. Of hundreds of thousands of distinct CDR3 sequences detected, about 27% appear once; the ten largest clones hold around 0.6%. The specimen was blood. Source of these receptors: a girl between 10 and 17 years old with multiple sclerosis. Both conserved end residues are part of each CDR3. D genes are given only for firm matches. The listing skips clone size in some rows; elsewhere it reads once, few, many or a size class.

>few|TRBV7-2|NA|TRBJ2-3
CASSLSRAGRSTDTQYF
TGTGCCAGCAGCTTATCGCGGGCGGGGCGTAGCACAGATACGCAGTATTTT
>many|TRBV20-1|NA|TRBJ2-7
CSARDLDRSYEQYF
TGCAGTGCTAGAGATCTCGACAGAAGCTACGAGCAGTACTTC
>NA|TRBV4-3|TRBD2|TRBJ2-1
CASSQGGRANVNEQFF
TGCGCCAGCAGCCAAGGCGGGAGGGCCAACGTCAATGAGCAGTTCTTC
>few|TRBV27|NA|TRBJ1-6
CASSFPDLNSPLHF
TGTGCCAGCAGTTTCCCGGACCTTAATTCACCCCTCCACTTT
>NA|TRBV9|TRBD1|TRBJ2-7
CASSLFGGQVAGEQYF
TGTGCCAGCAGCCTTTTTGGGGGACAGGTGGCCGGCGAGCAGTACTTC
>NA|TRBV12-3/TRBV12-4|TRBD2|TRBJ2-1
CASSFTSGNPSNEQFF
TGTGCCAGCAGTTTTACTAGCGGGAACCCTAGCAATGAGCAGTTCTTC
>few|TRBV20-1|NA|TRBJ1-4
CSARESGGTNEKLFF
TGCAGTGCTAGAGAGAGCGGCGGAACTAATGAAAAACTGTTTTTT
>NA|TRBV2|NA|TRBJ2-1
CASSIVDEQFF
TGTGCCAGCAGTATAGTTGATGAGCAGTTCTTC
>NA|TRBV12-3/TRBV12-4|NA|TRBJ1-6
CASSLAGPNWGSPLHF
TGTGCCAGCAGTTTAGCAGGCCCCAACTGGGGCTCACCCCTCCACTTT
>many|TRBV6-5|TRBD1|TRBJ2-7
CASSTGTVSAKQYF
TGTGCCAGCAGCACCGGGACAGTCTCCGCCAAGCAGTACTTC
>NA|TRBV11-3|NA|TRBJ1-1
CASSLNGWTEAFF
TGTGCCAGCAGCTTAAATGGTTGGACTGAAGCTTTCTTT
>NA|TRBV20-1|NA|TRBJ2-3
CSARWTPGGTDTQYF
TGCAGTGCTAGGTGGACGCCCGGGGGTACAGATACGCAGTATTTT
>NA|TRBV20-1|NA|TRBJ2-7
CSATRLDSYNEQYF
TGCAGTGCCACCCGACTAGACTCCTACAATGAGCAGTACTTC